This TCR beta chain was recorded in a study of blood T cell repertoires in COVID-19. Across the whole study: Italy, Spain and the United States were the sources of the convalescent and acute COVID-19 samples. Sample material is recorded as cDNA or gDNA derived from T cells, B-cell-depleted T cells, or PBMCs.

J gave up 1 base and V 2 bases, and 10 bases lay outside the gene matches. Germline V CDR1 and CDR2: MNHEY, SMNVEV (reference sequence). The CDR3 spans 18 residues. Authors' data handling: Cell counts per sample came from amplifying reference gene primers. TCRdb's table, derived via immunoSEQ multiplex PCR, lists solely in-frame clones and lacks some. The V and J calls and clone size come from that table; D and trimming were worked out from the DNA. The table records 110,000 or so clones, about 85% of them present only once. The V gene is TRBV27, the J gene TRBJ2-7; 11 nucleotides align to TRBD2. What was sequenced was peripheral blood. The clonotype was recovered from a man aged 60 to 75 with acute or convalescent COVID-19. Here the CDR3 DNA reads TGTGCCAGCAGTTTAATAGCCCCCGGGACTAGCGGTTCCTACGAGCAGTACTTC. Protein: CASSLIAPGTSGSYEQYF.